Below, 9 T cell receptor beta chains from the same sample are listed, as sequenced in a study of shared clonotypes between healthy human individuals (dated by TCRdb to 2020 to 2022). Receptor amplification or capture employed the immunoSEQ multiplex PCR assay. Held by TCRdb, this immuneACCESS table contains in-frame sequences only and omits some clones. Under half of the omission traces to an unresolved V gene where checked; the cause of the rest is unknown. Recorded for this sample are some 2,100,000 clones; approximately 94% of them occurred a single time. The top ten clonotypes cover more than 1.5% of the sample. For the CD8 naive samples, CD45RO-negative cells were positively selected for CCR7, yielding a CD45RA+CCR7+ population from which TemRA cells were excluded. The sequenced sample consisted of naive CD8+ T cells from PBMCs. The cell subset or site label on this specimen signifies: CD45RA+CCR7+. The receptors here all came from a man between 18 and 35 years old in good health. Some clones in this sample may be carry-over from other donors' samples.

The rearrangement links TRBV4-2 to TRBJ2-5; 8 bases fit TRBD2. Trimming cost V 5 bases and J 3 bases; bases outside gene matches: 11. Germline V gives CDR1 LGHNA, CDR2 YNFKEQ. The CDR3 runs 16 residues. This CDR3 is CASSSPGGEVEETQYF. In nucleotides, the CDR3 is TGTGCCAGCAGCTCCCCGGGAGGGGAAGTGGAAGAGACCCAGTACTTC.

The chain links TRBV9 to TRBJ2-1; 7 bases are shared with TRBD2. CDR1 SGDLS and CDR2 YYNGEE come from the germline V gene. The CDR3 extends over 16 amino acids. Trimming cost V 3 bases and J 1 base; bases outside gene matches: 7. The CDR3 protein is CASSGTLARSYNEQFF. As DNA, the CDR3 is TGTGCCAGCAGCGGAACACTAGCGCGGTCCTACAATGAGCAGTTCTTC.

The rearrangement joins TRBV7-9 to TRBJ1-2, with 7 bases that match TRBD1. The J segment lost 3 bases and the V segment lost 5 bases, leaving 9 bases of the junction unmatched. Germline V gene lookup returns CDR1 SEHNR and CDR2 FQNEAQ (reference sequence). There are 15 residues in the CDR3. The CDR3 DNA is TGTGCCAGCAGCGGACCCAGGGGGAACCACTATGGCTACACCTTC. Translated: CASSGPRGNHYGYTF.

CDR3 in amino acids: CASSVWTGGLYEQYF. CDR3 nucleotides: TGTGCCAGTAGTGTCTGGACAGGGGGCCTCTACGAGCAGTACTTC. This chain joins TRBV19 and TRBJ2-7, with 11 bases aligning to TRBD1. This CDR3 spans 15 amino acids. Per the germline V gene, CDR1 is LNHDA and CDR2 is SQIVND (reference sequence). The V and J ends lost 5 bases and 3 bases, in that order; junction bases with no gene match: 6.

The chain employs TRBV7-2 and TRBJ2-3, with D hard to call. Germline assignment: CDR1 SGHTA and CDR2 FQGNSA. The CDR3 loop spans 13 amino acids. Trimming took 0 bases from V and 3 from J, leaving 4 bases between them. CDR3 sequence (DNA): TGTGCCAGCAGCTTAGCGGTTACAGATACGCAGTATTTT. Its translation is CASSLAVTDTQYF. Using reference TRBV7-2 and TRBJ2-3 for the parts outside the CDR3, the full variable domain is GAGVSQSPSNKVTEKGKDVELRCDPISGHTALYWYRQSLGQGLEFLIYFQGNSAPDKSGLPSDRFSAERTGGSVSTLTIQRTQQEDSAVYLCASSLAVTDTQYFGPGTRLTVL.

The V gene is TRBV27, the J gene TRBJ2-3; 9 nucleotides match TRBD1. CDR1 is MNHEY, CDR2 SMNVEV, per germline (reference sequence). The CDR3 consists of 15 residues. The V gene end was trimmed by 6 bases and the J gene end by 1 base; junction bases not matched to a gene: 5. As DNA, the CDR3 is TGTGCCAGCAGCCGATGGACAGGGGGCACAGATACGCAGTATTTT. Encoded protein: CASSRWTGGTDTQYF.

The chain links TRBV27 to TRBJ1-3, with 8 bases aligning to TRBD1. The trim removed 6 bases at V and 0 bases at J, leaving 4 bases unmatched. The CDR3 covers 15 residues. Germline lookup yields CDR1 MNHEY and CDR2 SMNVEV (reference sequence). The CDR3, as DNA: TGTGCCAGCAGCCCGGGACAGGCCTCTGGAAACACCATATATTTT. This translates into CASSPGQASGNTIYF.

The genes are TRBV30 and TRBJ2-1; 8 positions agree with TRBD2. This CDR3 is 14 amino acids long. The V gene end was trimmed by 2 bases and the J gene end by 3 bases; junction bases not matched to a gene: 3. Germline-derived CDR1 and CDR2 are GTSNPN and SVGIG (reference sequence). In DNA form, the CDR3 reads TGTGCCTGGAGTCTCAGCGGGAGCTACAATGAGCAGTTCTTC. Translated: CAWSLSGSYNEQFF.

The V gene is TRBV6-1, the J gene TRBJ2-5; D remains unclear. V was shortened by 2 bases and J by 4 bases, with 14 bases between the two germline ends. The CDR3 length is 15 residues. From germline, CDR1 is MNHNS and CDR2 SASEGT. CDR3 sequence (DNA): TGTGCCAGCAGTGAAACAAGGAGCCCGGGAGAGACCCAGTACTTC. As protein: CASSETRSPGETQYF.